The 28 T cell receptor beta chains presented below share a single source sample, sequenced in a study of shared clonotypes between healthy human individuals. Profiled with immunoSEQ multiplex PCR; TCRdb holds only in-frame clones, not every one. Of nearly 1,000,000 clones in the sample, more than 75% are singletons; the top ten hold approximately 1.5%. Sequences were obtained from memory CD4+ T cells sorted from blood. Subset in this sample: CD45RA-negative fraction. The receptors derive from a man between 18 and 29 years old in good health.

The table lists this clone with many counts. This sequence joins TRBV5-6 and TRBJ2-7; the D call may be TRBD1 or TRBD2 (5 bases each). From germline, CDR1 is SGHDT and CDR2 YYEEEE. Trimming removed 2 bases from V and 1 base from J, with 10 bases in between. There are 14 residues in the CDR3. CDR3 bases: TGTGCCAGCAGCTTCGCCGGGGCTTCCTACGAGCAGTACTTC. Translation gives CASSFAGASYEQYF.

V is TRBV7-8 and J is TRBJ1-1; 8 bases match TRBD1. Germline CDR1 SGHVS, CDR2 FQNEAQ. With 4 bases clipped from V and 0 bases from J, the junction kept 7 bases outside the gene matches. The CDR3 spans 16 residues. Here the CDR3 reads CASSWGQVTMNTEAFF. In DNA, the CDR3 is TGTGCCAGCAGCTGGGGACAGGTGACCATGAACACTGAAGCTTTCTTT.

J is TRBJ2-1 and V is TRBV30; a weak D match, TRBD2 (6 bases). Germline V gene lookup returns CDR1 GTSNPN and CDR2 SVGIG (reference sequence). Trimming left V 7 bases short and J 7 bases short, with 14 bases between. The length of the CDR3 is 12 residues. CDR3 in DNA: TGTGCCTCCTCGCCAGGGAGGAATGAGCAGTTCTTC. It translates to CASSPGRNEQFF.

The J gene is TRBJ1-5, the V gene TRBV2; D remains ambiguous. Germline CDR1 reads SNHLY; CDR2 reads FYNNEI. The CDR3 covers 12 residues. V was clipped by 7 bases and J by 4 bases, with 8 bases between them. CDR3 residues: CASTGDNQPQHF. Written as DNA, the CDR3 is TGTGCCAGCACTGGGGATAATCAGCCCCAGCATTTT. Combining the CDR3 with reference TRBV2 and TRBJ1-5 gives the whole variable domain EPEVTQTPSHQVTQMGQEVILRCVPISNHLYFYWYRQILGQKVEFLVSFYNNEISEKSEIFDDQFSVERPDGSNFTLKIRSTKLEDSAMYFCASTGDNQPQHFGDGTRLSIL.

This sequence joins TRBV6-1 and TRBJ1-5; D is unresolved. CDR1 and CDR2 (germline): MNHNS, SASEGT. V was shortened by 2 bases and J by 0 bases, with 11 bases between the two germline ends. The CDR3 consists of 16 residues. CDR3 loop: CASSERTAISNQPQHF. For the CDR3, the DNA is TGTGCCAGCAGTGAAAGGACGGCCATTAGCAATCAGCCCCAGCATTTT.

The genes are TRBV7-8 and TRBJ2-3; 10 positions agree with TRBD2. V lost 1 base to trimming and J lost 6 bases; unmatched junction nucleotides: 7. Germline CDR1 SGHVS, CDR2 FQNEAQ. This CDR3 has 16 amino acids. DNA for the CDR3: TGTGCCAGCAGCTTAGATCCTAGCGGGGGAAGCGATACGCAGTATTTT. Translated, it gives CASSLDPSGGSDTQYF. Looking up the rest from reference TRBV7-8 and TRBJ2-3 gives the full variable domain: GAGVSQSPRYKVAKRGQDVALRCDPISGHVSLFWYQQALGQGPEFLTYFQNEAQLDKSGLPSDRFFAERPEGSVSTLKIQRTQQEDSAVYLCASSLDPSGGSDTQYFGPGTRLTVL.

This chain links TRBV6-5 with TRBJ2-7; 11 bases map to TRBD2. Unmatched junction bases numbered 4, after V lost 0 bases and J lost 6 bases. The germline gives CDR1 MNHEY, CDR2 SVGAGI. CDR3 length: 15 amino acids. The chain's CDR3 is CASSYSTLAGAEQYF. The CDR3 DNA follows: TGTGCCAGCAGTTACTCGACACTAGCGGGGGCCGAGCAGTACTTC.

This sequence joins TRBV4-2 and TRBJ1-1; D is ambiguous. This CDR3 has 18 residues. Trimming removed 4 bases at V and 0 bases at J, with 21 bases between. Per germline, CDR1 LGHNA and CDR2 YNFKEQ. The CDR3 DNA follows: TGTGCCAGCAGCCGTGCCACCGGGGAGCGAAGCATGAACACTGAAGCTTTCTTT. Translating it yields CASSRATGERSMNTEAFF.

The rearrangement links TRBV6-1 to TRBJ1-5; possible D gene TRBD1, 6 bases. Germline CDR1 reads MNHNS; CDR2 reads SASEGT. The CDR3 extends over 15 amino acids. The V and J ends lost 5 bases and 1 base respectively, with 12 bases between them. The CDR3 DNA reads TGTGCCAGCAGTCACAGGGATAGAAGCAATCAGCCCCAGCATTTT. As protein: CASSHRDRSNQPQHF.

This CDR3 reads CASSVLAGGNTDTQYF. CDR3 nucleotides: TGTGCCAGCAGCGTCTTAGCGGGAGGGAACACAGATACGCAGTATTTT. The chain combines TRBV9 with TRBJ2-3; 11 bases fit TRBD2. V trimming: 2 bases; J trimming: 2 bases; junction bases outside the gene matches: 4. This CDR3 region has 16 residues. Germline V gene sequence: CDR1 SGDLS, CDR2 YYNGEE.

The CDR3 nucleotides read TGTGCCAGCATCAGGGGGGAGACCCAGTACTTC. Protein product: CASIRGETQYF. The gene calls are TRBV6-1 and TRBJ2-5; TRBD1 aligns across 7 bases. The CDR3 is 11 amino acids. CDR1 is MNHNS, CDR2 SASEGT, per germline. Unmatched junction bases numbered 1, after V lost 7 bases and J lost 5 bases.

Here the CDR3 reads CASSFTGTDSYEQYF. CDR3 nucleotide sequence: TGCGCCAGCAGCTTTACCGGGACGGACTCCTACGAGCAGTACTTC. The chain carries TRBV5-1 and TRBJ2-7; the D gene could be TRBD1 or TRBD2 (5 bases each). The germline V and J ends were trimmed by 2 bases and 0 bases, with 12 bases remaining between them. This CDR3 spans 15 amino acids. Germline V gene lookup returns CDR1 SGHRS and CDR2 YFSETQ.

Only one count was recorded for this clone. The gene calls are TRBV7-6 and TRBJ2-5; D unclear. Germline V gene data show CDR1 as SGHVS and CDR2 as FNYEAQ. Trimming shortened V by 4 bases and J by 1 base, and 19 bases separated the two germline ends. The CDR3 spans 17 residues. This chain's CDR3 is CASSSGTLRAPQETQYF. CDR3 in DNA: TGTGCCAGCAGCTCCGGAACCCTTAGGGCTCCCCAAGAGACCCAGTACTTC.

The rearrangement joins TRBV12-5 to TRBJ2-3; D is perhaps TRBD2 (6 bases). CDR1 is LGHNT, CDR2 FRNRAP, per germline. The V end was cut by 1 base, the J end by 2 bases, with 7 bases between. CDR3 size: 14 residues. The CDR3 region has the DNA TGTGCTAGTGGTTTGGAGCGGGTCACAGATACGCAGTATTTT. Protein: CASGLERVTDTQYF.

This chain joins TRBV19 and TRBJ2-5; 9 bases align to TRBD2. After removal of 3 bases from V and 0 bases from J, the junction contained 5 bases not matched to a gene. Germline CDR1 LNHDA, CDR2 SQIVND (reference sequence). The CDR3 covers 16 residues. CDR3 residues: CASSIVAGGYQETQYF. The DNA for the CDR3 is TGTGCCAGTAGTATTGTGGCGGGAGGGTACCAAGAGACCCAGTACTTC.

Remarks on this clone: A read error likely explains this, since a far larger clone differs by one base. The chain couples TRBV7-9 to TRBJ2-3, with D unresolved. Germline-derived CDR1 and CDR2 are SEHNR and FQNEAQ (reference sequence). V lost 1 base and J 4 bases, leaving 3 bases between the germline ends. The CDR3 sequence is 12 residues long. The CDR3 here is CASSLGADTQYF. CDR3 in DNA: TGTGCCAGCAGCTTAGGGGCAGATACGCAGTATTTT. The full variable domain, its missing parts supplied by reference TRBV7-9 and TRBJ2-3, is DTGVSQNPRHKITKRGQNVTFRCDPISEHNRLYWYRQTLGQGPEFLTYFQNEAQLEKSRLLSDRFSAERPKGSFSTLEIQRTEQGDSAMYLCASSLGADTQYFGPGTRLTVL.

The chain links TRBV2 to TRBJ2-7; TRBD2 matches 11 bases. This CDR3 has 18 residues. Germline CDR1 and CDR2: SNHLY and FYNNEI. Trimming cost V 0 bases and J 5 bases; bases outside gene matches: 12. The CDR3 sequence: CASSEAQIFTSGGNEQYF. The CDR3 DNA sequence: TGTGCCAGCAGTGAAGCGCAGATCTTTACTAGCGGGGGAAACGAGCAGTACTTC.

CDR3 coding DNA: TGTGCCAGCGCCCTGGGTGCCTCCTACAATGAGCAGTTCTTC. It yields the protein CASALGASYNEQFF. The chain joins TRBV6-6 to TRBJ2-1, with D unresolved. Trimming stripped 8 bases from V and 0 bases from J, with 11 bases between. This CDR3 is 14 amino acids long. The germline V gene has CDR1 MNHNY and CDR2 SVGAGI (reference sequence).

The chain uses TRBV10-3 and TRBJ2-7; 13 bases map to TRBD2. J gave up 5 bases and V 0 bases, and 4 bases lay outside the gene matches. The CDR3 totals 16 residues. Germline CDR1 and CDR2: ENHRY and SYGVKD. This CDR3 is CAISESGLAGRNEQYF. The CDR3 DNA reads TGTGCCATCAGTGAGTCGGGACTAGCGGGACGGAACGAGCAGTACTTC.

This clone was observed a few times. This sequence joins TRBV6-5 and TRBJ2-7; D unresolved. The V and J ends lost 5 bases and 3 bases respectively, with 14 bases between them. Germline loops: CDR1 MNHEY, CDR2 SVGAGI. This CDR3 has 14 residues. CDR3 sequence: CASSTAPGIYEQYF. DNA of the CDR3: TGTGCCAGCAGTACGGCCCCTGGAATCTACGAGCAGTACTTC.

The V and J genes are TRBV4-3 and TRBJ2-3, with 10 bases identical to TRBD2. This CDR3 has 15 amino acids. With 5 bases clipped from V and 2 bases from J, the junction kept 4 bases outside the gene matches. The germline gives CDR1 LGHNA, CDR2 YSLEER. CDR3 in amino acids: CASSETSGSTDTQYF. The CDR3 nucleotides are TGCGCCAGCAGCGAGACTAGCGGGTCCACAGATACGCAGTATTTT.

This clone occurred once. The chain couples TRBV4-1 to TRBJ2-1, with 11 bases lining up with TRBD2. This CDR3 is 17 amino acids long. Germline loops: CDR1 MGHRA, CDR2 YSYEKL. The ends lost 0 bases at V and 7 bases at J; junction bases unmatched: 8. The CDR3 loop is CASSQEASGRLTNEQFF. CDR3 coding DNA: TGCGCCAGCAGCCAAGAAGCTAGCGGGAGGCTTACAAATGAGCAGTTCTTC.

In regard to this clone: Other DNA sequences in the sample encode the same CDR3. The chain couples TRBV5-4 to TRBJ2-3; TRBD2 matches 8 bases. The CDR3 has 15 amino acids. Germline V gene sequence: CDR1 SGHNT, CDR2 YYREEE (reference sequence). Trimming cost V 4 bases and J 1 base; bases outside gene matches: 5. Here the CDR3 reads CASSLDGGGTDTQYF. CDR3 in DNA: TGTGCCAGCAGCCTCGACGGGGGGGGCACAGATACGCAGTATTTT.

The gene calls are TRBV2 and TRBJ2-3; D is ambiguous. This CDR3 contains 12 residues. V gave up 6 bases and J gave up 3 bases, with 7 bases separating them. CDR1 is SNHLY and CDR2 is FYNNEI in the germline V gene. Here the CDR3 DNA reads TGTGCCAGCAGGATAGAGACAGATACGCAGTATTTT. Its protein is CASRIETDTQYF. The full variable domain, completed using reference TRBV2 and TRBJ2-3, is EPEVTQTPSHQVTQMGQEVILRCVPISNHLYFYWYRQILGQKVEFLVSFYNNEISEKSEIFDDQFSVERPDGSNFTLKIRSTKLEDSAMYFCASRIETDTQYFGPGTRLTVL.

This rearrangement joins TRBV5-1 to TRBJ2-2; 10 nucleotides line up with TRBD1. Germline lookup yields CDR1 SGHRS and CDR2 YFSETQ. V dropped 4 bases and J dropped 4; count of bases not matched to a gene: 4. The CDR3 has 15 residues. CDR3 sequence (DNA): TGCGCCAGCAGCGTCCGGGACAGGGGCACCGGGGAGCTGTTTTTT. Translation gives CASSVRDRGTGELFF.

This clone was observed many times. This sample also contains other DNA sequences that code for the same CDR3. This chain joins TRBV5-1 and TRBJ1-4; unclear D gene. The CDR3 runs to 13 residues. V lost 0 bases to trimming and J lost 5 bases, with 5 bases between them. The V gene's germline CDR1 is SGHRS and CDR2 YFSETQ. CDR3 nucleotides: TGCGCCAGCAGCTTGGTGCAGAATGAAAAACTGTTTTTT. Amino acids: CASSLVQNEKLFF.

This rearrangement joins TRBV27 to TRBJ1-6; D is possibly TRBD1 (6 bases). Germline V gene sequence: CDR1 MNHEY, CDR2 SMNVEV (reference sequence). The V and J ends lost 5 bases and 9 bases respectively, with 17 bases between them. This CDR3 has 15 amino acids. For the CDR3, the DNA is TGTGCCAGCAGTCAATTAACAGGGTTTCGTTCACCCCTCCACTTT. This sequence encodes CASSQLTGFRSPLHF.

This clone has just a few counts. A much larger clone lies one base from this, so it may be a read error. This chain links TRBV5-4 with TRBJ2-5, with unresolved D. Looked up from germline, CDR1 is SGHNT and CDR2 is YYREEE (reference sequence). Trimming shortened V by 4 bases and J by 2 bases, and 3 bases separated the two germline ends. The CDR3 consists of 11 residues. The CDR3 loop is CASSQQETQYF. The CDR3 nucleotides read TGTGCCAGCAGCCAACAAGAGACCCAGTACTTC.